This TCR beta chain was identified in a study of blood T cells in healthy people across ages. V was trimmed by 0 bases and J by 15 bases, leaving 15 bases between them. The CDR3 runs 13 residues. Germline CDR1 and CDR2: LGHNA and YSLEER. A second PCR, run for about 7 to 11 cycles, used a sample-barcoded 5' primer plus a J-beta primer mix. TCRdb passed the 5' RACE reads through MiXCR, listing each CDR3 protein once. The sample records over a million distinct CDR3 sequences, 20% to 25% being singletons. General study findings and limits: Versus aged donors, long-lived donors had higher diversity and more naive CD4+ cells. Roughly linear age-related decline in beta diversity appeared, significant by age around 36.

This clonotype was observed a handful of times. The antigen remains unidentified. This sample also belongs to another study, concerning T cells of mothers and their children. That paper adds: A few healthy Caucasian mothers gave samples, and so did their six children.

Sequencing was carried out using blood. This chain links TRBV4-3 with TRBJ2-4; TRBD1 might be the D (6 bases). The source is a girl aged 2-10 years in good health. CDR3 nucleotides: TGCGCCAGCAGCCAAGATCGACAGGAAAAGCGGTACTTC. Protein: CASSQDRQEKRYF.